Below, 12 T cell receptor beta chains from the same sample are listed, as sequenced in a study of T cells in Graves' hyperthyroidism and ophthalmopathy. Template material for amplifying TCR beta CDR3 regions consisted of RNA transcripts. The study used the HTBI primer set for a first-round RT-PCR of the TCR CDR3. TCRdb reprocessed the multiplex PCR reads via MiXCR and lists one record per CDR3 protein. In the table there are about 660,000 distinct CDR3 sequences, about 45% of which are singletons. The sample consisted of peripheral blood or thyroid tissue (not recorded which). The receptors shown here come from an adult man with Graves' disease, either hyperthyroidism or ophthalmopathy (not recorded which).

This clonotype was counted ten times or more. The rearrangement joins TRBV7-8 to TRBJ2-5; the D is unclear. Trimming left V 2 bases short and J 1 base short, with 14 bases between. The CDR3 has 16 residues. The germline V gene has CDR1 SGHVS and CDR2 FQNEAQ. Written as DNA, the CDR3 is TGTGCCAGCAGCTTACGAACTGGCGAAACCCAAGAGACCCAGTACTTC. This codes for CASSLRTGETQETQYF. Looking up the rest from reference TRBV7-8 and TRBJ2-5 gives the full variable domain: GAGVSQSPRYKVAKRGQDVALRCDPISGHVSLFWYQQALGQGPEFLTYFQNEAQLDKSGLPSDRFFAERPEGSVSTLKIQRTQQEDSAVYLCASSLRTGETQETQYFGPGTRLLVL.

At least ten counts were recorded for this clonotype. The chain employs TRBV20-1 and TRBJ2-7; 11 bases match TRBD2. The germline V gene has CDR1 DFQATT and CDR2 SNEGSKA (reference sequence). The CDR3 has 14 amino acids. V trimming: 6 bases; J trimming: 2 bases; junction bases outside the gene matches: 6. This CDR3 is CSAALAGGTYEQYF. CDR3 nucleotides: TGCAGTGCGGCTCTAGCGGGAGGAACCTACGAGCAGTACTTC.

The CDR3 sequence is CSPGDGQPQHF. CDR3 nucleotide sequence: TGCAGCCCAGGGGATGGTCAGCCCCAGCATTTT. J is TRBJ1-5 and V is TRBV29-1; tentatively, D is TRBD1 (6 bases). The CDR3 runs to 11 residues. CDR1 and CDR2 from the germline V gene are SQVTM and ANQGSEA. Trimming cost V 8 bases and J 6 bases, with 11 bases left between them. The full variable domain, in which reference TRBV29-1 and TRBJ1-5 provide the parts outside the CDR3, is SAVISQKPSRDICQRGTSLTIQCQVDSQVTMMFWYRQQPGQSLTLIATANQGSEATYESGFVIDKFPISRPNLTFSTLTVSNMSPEDSSIYLCSPGDGQPQHFGDGTRLSIL.

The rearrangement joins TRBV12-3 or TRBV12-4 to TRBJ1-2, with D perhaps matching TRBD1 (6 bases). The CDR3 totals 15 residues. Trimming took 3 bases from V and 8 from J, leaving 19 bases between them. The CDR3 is CASSFEGGLLWGYTF. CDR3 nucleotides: TGTGCCAGCAGTTTTGAGGGGGGCCTACTATGGGGCTACACCTTC.

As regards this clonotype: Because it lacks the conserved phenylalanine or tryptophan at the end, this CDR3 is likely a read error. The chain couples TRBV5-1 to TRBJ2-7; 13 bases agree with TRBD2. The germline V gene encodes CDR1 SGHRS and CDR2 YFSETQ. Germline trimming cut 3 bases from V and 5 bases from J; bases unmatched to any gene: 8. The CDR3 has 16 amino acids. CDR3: CASSWRDGLAGDEQYL. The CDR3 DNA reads TGCGCCAGCAGCTGGAGGGATGGACTAGCGGGAGACGAGCAGTACCTC.

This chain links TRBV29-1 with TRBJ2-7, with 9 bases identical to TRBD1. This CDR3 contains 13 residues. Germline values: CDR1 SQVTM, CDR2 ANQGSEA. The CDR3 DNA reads TGCAGTGCTGAGGACAGGGGAATCCACGAGCAGTACTTC. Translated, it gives CSAEDRGIHEQYF.

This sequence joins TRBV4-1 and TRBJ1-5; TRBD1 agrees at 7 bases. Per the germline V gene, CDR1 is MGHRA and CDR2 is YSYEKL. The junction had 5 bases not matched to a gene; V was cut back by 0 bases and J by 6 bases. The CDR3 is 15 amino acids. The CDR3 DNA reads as TGCGCCAGCAGCCAAGAGGGACAGCTCGGTCAGCCCCAGCATTTT. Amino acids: CASSQEGQLGQPQHF.

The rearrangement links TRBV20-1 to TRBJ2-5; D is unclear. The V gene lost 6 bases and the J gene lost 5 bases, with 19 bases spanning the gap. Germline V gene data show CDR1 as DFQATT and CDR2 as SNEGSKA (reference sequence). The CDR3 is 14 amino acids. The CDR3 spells CSASSQGPHETQYF. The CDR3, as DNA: TGCAGTGCCAGCAGCCAAGGCCCCCACGAGACCCAGTACTTC.

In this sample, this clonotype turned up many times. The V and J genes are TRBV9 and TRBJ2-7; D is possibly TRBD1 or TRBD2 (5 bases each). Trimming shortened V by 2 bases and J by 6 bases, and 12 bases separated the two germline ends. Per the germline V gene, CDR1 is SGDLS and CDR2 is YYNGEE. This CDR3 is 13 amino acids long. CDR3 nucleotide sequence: TGTGCCAGCAGCGTTCGGGGCGAAGGCGAGCAGTACTTC. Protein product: CASSVRGEGEQYF.

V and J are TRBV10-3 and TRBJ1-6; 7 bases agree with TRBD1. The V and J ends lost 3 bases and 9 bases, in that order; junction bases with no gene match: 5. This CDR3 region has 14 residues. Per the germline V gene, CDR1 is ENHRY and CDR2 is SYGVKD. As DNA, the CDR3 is TGTGCCATCAGTGAAGGAGGGACAGCTTCACCCCTCCACTTT. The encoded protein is CAISEGGTASPLHF.

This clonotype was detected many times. CDR3 coding DNA: TGTGCCATCAGTGATGAGCTAGGGGCCAATCAGCCCCAGCATTTT. Amino acids: CAISDELGANQPQHF. This sequence joins TRBV10-3 and TRBJ1-5; a weak D match, TRBD1 (5 bases). The germline CDR1 and CDR2 sequences are ENHRY and SYGVKD. V shed 3 bases and J shed 3 bases, with 12 bases lying between them. The CDR3 consists of 15 residues.

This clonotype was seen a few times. The DNA for the CDR3 is TGTGCCAGCAGCGGCGTGGTGGGGGAGAGTGCAGATACGCAGTATTTT. Protein: CASSGVVGESADTQYF. The chain is built from TRBV7-9 and TRBJ2-3; D may match TRBD1 or TRBD2 (5 bases each). Germline CDR1 and CDR2: SEHNR and FQNEAQ (reference sequence). The V end lost 5 bases, the J end lost 4 bases, and 19 bases lay between the germline ends. This CDR3 is built from 16 residues. Looking up the rest from reference TRBV7-9 and TRBJ2-3 gives the full variable domain: DTGVSQNPRHKITKRGQNVTFRCDPISEHNRLYWYRQTLGQGPEFLTYFQNEAQLEKSRLLSDRFSAERPKGSFSTLEIQRTEQGDSAMYLCASSGVVGESADTQYFGPGTRLTVL.